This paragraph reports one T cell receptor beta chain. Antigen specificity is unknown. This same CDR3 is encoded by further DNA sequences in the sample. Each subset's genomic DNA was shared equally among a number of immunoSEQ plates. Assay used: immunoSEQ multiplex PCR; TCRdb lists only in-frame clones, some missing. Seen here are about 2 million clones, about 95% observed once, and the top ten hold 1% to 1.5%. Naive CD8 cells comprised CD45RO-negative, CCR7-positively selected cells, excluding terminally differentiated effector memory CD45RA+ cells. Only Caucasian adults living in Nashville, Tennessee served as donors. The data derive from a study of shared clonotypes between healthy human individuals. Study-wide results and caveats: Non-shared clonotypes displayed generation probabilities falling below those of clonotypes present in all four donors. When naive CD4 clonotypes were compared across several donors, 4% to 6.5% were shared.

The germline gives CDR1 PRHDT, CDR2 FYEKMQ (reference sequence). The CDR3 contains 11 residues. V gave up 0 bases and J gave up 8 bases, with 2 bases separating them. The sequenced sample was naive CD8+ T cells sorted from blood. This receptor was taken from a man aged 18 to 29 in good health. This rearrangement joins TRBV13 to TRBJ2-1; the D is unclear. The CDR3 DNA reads TGTGCCAGCAGCTTAGGCGATGAGCAGTTCTTC. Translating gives CASSLGDEQFF.